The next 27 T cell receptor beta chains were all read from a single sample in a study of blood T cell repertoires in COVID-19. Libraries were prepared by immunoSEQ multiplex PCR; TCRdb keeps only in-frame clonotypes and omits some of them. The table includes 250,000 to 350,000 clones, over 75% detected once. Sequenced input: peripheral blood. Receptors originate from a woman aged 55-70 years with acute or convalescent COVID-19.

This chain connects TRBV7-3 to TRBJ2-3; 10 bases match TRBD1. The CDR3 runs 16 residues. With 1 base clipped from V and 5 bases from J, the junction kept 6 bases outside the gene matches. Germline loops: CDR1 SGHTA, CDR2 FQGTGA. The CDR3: CASSLSARTGGDTQYF. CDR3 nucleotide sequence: TGTGCCAGCAGCTTAAGTGCCCGGACAGGGGGAGATACGCAGTATTTT.

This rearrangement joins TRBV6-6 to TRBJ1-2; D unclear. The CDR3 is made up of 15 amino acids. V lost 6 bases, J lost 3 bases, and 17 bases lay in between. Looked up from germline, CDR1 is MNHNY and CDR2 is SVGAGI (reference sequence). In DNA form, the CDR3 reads TGTGCCAGCAGCCCGACGGTTGGAGCAGACTATGGCTACACCTTC. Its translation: CASSPTVGADYGYTF.

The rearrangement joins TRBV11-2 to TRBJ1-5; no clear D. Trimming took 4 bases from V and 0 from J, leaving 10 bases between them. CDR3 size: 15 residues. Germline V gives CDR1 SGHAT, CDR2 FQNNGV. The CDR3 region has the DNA TGTGCCAGCAGCTCCGCGTTTGATAGCAATCAGCCCCAGCATTTT. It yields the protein CASSSAFDSNQPQHF. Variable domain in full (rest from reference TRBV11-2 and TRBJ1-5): EAGVAQSPRYKIIEKRQSVAFWCNPISGHATLYWYQQILGQGPKLLIQFQNNGVVDDSQLPKDRFSAERLKGVDSTLKIQPAKLEDSAVYLCASSSAFDSNQPQHFGDGTRLSIL.

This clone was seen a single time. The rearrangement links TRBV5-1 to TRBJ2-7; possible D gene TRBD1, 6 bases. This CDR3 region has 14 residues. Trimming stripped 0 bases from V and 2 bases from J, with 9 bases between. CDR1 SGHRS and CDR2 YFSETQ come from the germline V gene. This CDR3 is CASSLAGTTYEQYF. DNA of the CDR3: TGCGCCAGCAGCTTGGCCGGGACAACCTACGAGCAGTACTTC.

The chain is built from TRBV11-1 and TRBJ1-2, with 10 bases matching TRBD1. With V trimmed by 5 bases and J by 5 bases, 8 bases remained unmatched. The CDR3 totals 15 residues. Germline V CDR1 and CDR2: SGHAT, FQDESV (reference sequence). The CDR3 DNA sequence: TGTGCCAGCAGCCCGGGACAGGGGACGTTTTATGGCTACACCTTC. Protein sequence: CASSPGQGTFYGYTF.

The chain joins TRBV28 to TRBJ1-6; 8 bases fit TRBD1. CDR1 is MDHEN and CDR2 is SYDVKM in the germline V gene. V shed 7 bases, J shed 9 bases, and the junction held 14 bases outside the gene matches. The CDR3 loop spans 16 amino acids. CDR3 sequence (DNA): TGTGCCAGCACGACACCCAGGGGGCAGGCTTTTTCACCCCTCCACTTT. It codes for CASTTPRGQAFSPLHF. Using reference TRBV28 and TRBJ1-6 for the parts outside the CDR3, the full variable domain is DVKVTQSSRYLVKRTGEKVFLECVQDMDHENMFWYRQDPGLGLRLIYFSYDVKMKEKGDIPEGYSVSREKKERFSLILESASTNQTSMYLCASTTPRGQAFSPLHFGNGTRLTVT.

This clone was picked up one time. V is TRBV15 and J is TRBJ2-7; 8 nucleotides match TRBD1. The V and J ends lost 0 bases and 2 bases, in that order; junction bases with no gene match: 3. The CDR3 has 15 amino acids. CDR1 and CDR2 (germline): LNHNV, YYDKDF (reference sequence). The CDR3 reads CATSRDGTGAYEQYF. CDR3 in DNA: TGTGCCACCAGCAGAGACGGGACAGGTGCCTACGAGCAGTACTTC.

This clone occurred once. CDR3 protein: CASSLGYRPHEQYF. The DNA of the CDR3 is TGTGCCAGCAGCCTCGGGTACCGCCCCCACGAGCAGTACTTC. This chain joins TRBV27 and TRBJ2-7; D uncertain. Trimming removed 6 bases from V and 5 bases from J, with 17 bases in between. The CDR3 totals 14 residues. Germline CDR1 and CDR2: MNHEY and SMNVEV (reference sequence).

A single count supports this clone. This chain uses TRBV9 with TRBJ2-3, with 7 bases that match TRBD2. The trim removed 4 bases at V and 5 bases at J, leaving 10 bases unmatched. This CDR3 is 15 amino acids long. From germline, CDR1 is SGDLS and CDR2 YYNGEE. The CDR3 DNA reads TGTGCCAGCAGCAAAAGCGGGGACGGCGAAGATACGCAGTATTTT. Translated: CASSKSGDGEDTQYF.

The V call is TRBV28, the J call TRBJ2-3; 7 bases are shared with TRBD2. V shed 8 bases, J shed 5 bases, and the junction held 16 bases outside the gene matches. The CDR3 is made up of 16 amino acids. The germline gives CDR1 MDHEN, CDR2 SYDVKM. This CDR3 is CASRDPSGGREDTQYF. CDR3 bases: TGTGCCAGCCGCGATCCCTCCGGGGGGAGGGAAGATACGCAGTATTTT.

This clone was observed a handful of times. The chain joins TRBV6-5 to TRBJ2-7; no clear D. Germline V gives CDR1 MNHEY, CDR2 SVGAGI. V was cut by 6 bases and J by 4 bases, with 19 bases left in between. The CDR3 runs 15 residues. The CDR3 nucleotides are TGTGCCAGCAGCGTATCCGGGTCAGAGGATTACGAGCAGTACTTC. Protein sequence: CASSVSGSEDYEQYF.

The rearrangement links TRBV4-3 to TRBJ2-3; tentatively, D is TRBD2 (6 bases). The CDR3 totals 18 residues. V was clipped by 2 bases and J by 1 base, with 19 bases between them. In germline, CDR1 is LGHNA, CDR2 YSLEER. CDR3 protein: CASSQFLGVTGGTDTQYF. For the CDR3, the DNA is TGCGCCAGCAGCCAATTCTTGGGGGTGACGGGGGGCACAGATACGCAGTATTTT.

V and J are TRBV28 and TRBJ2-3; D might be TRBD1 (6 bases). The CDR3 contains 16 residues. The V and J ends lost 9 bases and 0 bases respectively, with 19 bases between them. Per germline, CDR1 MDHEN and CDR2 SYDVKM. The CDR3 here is CASPPPRGRSTDTQYF. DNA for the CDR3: TGTGCCAGTCCCCCGCCCAGGGGACGGAGCACAGATACGCAGTATTTT.

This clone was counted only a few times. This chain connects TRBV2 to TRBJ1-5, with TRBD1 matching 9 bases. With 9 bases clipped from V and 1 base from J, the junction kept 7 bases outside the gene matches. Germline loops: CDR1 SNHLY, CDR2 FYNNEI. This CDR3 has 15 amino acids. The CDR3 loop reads CASDLQGASNQPQHF. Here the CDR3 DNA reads TGTGCCAGTGACCTACAGGGGGCAAGCAATCAGCCCCAGCATTTT.

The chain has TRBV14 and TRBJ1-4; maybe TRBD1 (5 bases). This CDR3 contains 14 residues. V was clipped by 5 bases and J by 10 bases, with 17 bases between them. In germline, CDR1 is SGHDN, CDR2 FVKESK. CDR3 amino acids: CASSSDKAMGKLFF. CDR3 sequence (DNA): TGTGCCAGCAGCTCGGACAAGGCTATGGGAAAACTGTTTTTT. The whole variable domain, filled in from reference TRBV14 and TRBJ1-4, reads EAGVTQFPSHSVIEKGQTVTLRCDPISGHDNLYWYRRVMGKEIKFLLHFVKESKQDESGMPNNRFLAERTGGTYSTLKVQPAELEDSGVYFCASSSDKAMGKLFFGSGTQLSVL.

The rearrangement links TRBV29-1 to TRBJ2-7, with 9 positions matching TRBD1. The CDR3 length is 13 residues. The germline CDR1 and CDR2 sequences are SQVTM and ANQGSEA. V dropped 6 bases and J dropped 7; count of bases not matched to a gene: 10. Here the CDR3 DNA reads TGCAGCGTCGCCGGGACAGGGAGTGAGGAGCAGTACTTC. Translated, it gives CSVAGTGSEEQYF.

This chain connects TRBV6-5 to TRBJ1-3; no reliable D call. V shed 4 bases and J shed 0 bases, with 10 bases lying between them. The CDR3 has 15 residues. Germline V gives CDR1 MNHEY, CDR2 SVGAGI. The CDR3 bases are TGTGCCAGCAGTTGGGCACCGCGCTCTGGAAACACCATATATTTT. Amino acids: CASSWAPRSGNTIYF.

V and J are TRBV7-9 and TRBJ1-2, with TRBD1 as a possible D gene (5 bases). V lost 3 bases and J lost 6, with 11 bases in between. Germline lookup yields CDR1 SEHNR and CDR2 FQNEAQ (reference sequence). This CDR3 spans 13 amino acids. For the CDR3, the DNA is TGTGCCAGCAGCTTTTCAGGGTGGGATGGCTACACCTTC. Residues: CASSFSGWDGYTF.

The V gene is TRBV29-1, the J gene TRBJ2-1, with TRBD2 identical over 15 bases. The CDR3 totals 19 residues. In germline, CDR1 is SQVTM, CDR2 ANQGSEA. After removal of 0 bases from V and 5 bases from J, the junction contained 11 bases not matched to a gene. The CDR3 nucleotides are TGCAGCGTTGAAGACCGAGGACTAGCGGGGGGGCTATTAAACAATGAGCAGTTCTTC. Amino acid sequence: CSVEDRGLAGGLLNNEQFF.

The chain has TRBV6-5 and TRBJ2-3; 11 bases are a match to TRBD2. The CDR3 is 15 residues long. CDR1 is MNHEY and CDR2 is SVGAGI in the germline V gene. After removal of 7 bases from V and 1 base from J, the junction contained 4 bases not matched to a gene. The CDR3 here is CASTPLAGGTDTQYF. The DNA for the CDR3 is TGTGCCAGCACCCCACTAGCGGGGGGCACAGATACGCAGTATTTT.

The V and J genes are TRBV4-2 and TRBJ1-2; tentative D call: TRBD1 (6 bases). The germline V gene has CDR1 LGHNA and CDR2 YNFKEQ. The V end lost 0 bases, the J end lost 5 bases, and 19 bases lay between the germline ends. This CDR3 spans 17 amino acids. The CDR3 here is CASSQEGSRGSGYGYTF. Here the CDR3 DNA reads TGTGCCAGCAGCCAAGAGGGGTCCAGGGGTAGTGGATATGGCTACACCTTC.

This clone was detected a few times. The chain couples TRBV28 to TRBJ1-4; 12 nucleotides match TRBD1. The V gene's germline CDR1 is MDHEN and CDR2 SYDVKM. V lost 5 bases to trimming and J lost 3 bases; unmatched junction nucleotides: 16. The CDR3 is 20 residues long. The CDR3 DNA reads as TGTGCCAGCAGTACCCACCGGGACAGGGGGCAGGAAGAGCCTAATGAAAAACTGTTTTTT. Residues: CASSTHRDRGQEEPNEKLFF.

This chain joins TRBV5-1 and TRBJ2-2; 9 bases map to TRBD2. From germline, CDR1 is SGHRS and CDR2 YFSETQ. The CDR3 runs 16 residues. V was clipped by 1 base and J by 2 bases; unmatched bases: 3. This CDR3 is CASSLRSGRNTGELFF. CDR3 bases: TGCGCCAGCAGCTTGCGTAGCGGGAGAAACACCGGGGAGCTGTTTTTT. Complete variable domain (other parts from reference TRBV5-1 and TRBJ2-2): KAGVTQTPRYLIKTRGQQVTLSCSPISGHRSVSWYQQTPGQGLQFLFEYFSETQRNKGNFPGRFSGRQFSNSRSEMNVSTLELGDSALYLCASSLRSGRNTGELFFGEGSRLTVL.

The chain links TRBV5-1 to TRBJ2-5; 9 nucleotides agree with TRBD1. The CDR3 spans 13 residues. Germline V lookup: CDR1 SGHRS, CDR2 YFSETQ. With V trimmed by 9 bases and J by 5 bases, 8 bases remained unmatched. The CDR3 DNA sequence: TGCGCCACCTCACAGGGGGCCCGCGAGACCCAGTACTTC. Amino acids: CATSQGARETQYF.

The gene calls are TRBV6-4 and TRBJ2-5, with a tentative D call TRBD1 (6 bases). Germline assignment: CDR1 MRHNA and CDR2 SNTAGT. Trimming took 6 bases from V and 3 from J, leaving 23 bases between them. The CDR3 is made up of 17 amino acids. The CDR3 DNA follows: TGTGCCAGCAGCTCCGGTAAACAGGGTGAGGGGAAAGAGACCCAGTACTTC. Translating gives CASSSGKQGEGKETQYF.

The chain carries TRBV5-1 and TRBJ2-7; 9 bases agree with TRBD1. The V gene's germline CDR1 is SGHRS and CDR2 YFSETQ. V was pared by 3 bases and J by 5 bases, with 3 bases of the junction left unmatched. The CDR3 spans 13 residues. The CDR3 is CASSSGTGNEQYF. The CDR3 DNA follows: TGCGCCAGCAGCTCCGGGACAGGGAACGAGCAGTACTTC.

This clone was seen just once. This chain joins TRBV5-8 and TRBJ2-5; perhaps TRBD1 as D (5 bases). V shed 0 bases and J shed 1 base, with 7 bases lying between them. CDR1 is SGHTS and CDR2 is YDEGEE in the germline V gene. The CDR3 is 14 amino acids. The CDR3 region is CASSLAGSQETQYF. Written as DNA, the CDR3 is TGTGCCAGCAGCTTGGCAGGGTCCCAAGAGACCCAGTACTTC. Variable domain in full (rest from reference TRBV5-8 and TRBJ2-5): EAGVTQSPTHLIKTRGQQATLRCSPISGHTSVYWYQQALGLGLQFLLWYDEGEERNRGNFPPRFSGRQFPNYSSELNVNALELEDSALYLCASSLAGSQETQYFGPGTRLLVL.